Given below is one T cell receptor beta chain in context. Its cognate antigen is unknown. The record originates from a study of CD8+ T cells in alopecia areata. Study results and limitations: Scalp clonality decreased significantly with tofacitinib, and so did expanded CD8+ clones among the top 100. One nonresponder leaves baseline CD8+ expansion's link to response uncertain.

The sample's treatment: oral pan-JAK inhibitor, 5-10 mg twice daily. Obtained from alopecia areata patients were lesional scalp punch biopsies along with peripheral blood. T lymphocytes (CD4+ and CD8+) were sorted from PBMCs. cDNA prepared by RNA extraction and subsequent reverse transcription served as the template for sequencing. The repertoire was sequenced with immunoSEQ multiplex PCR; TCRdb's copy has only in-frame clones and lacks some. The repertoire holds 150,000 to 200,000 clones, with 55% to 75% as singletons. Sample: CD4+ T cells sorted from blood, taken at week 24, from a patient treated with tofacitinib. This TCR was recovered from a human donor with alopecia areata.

CDR3 amino acids: CASSHGTSGGPGEGEQYF. The CDR3 nucleotides are TGCGCCAGCAGTCACGGGACTAGCGGGGGGCCCGGGGAGGGCGAGCAGTACTTC. The V gene is TRBV23-1, the J gene TRBJ2-7, with 15 bases identical to TRBD2. Being an ORF, TRBV23-1 has a function that is uncertain. The V and J ends lost 3 bases and 6 bases, in that order; junction bases with no gene match: 12. The CDR3 covers 18 residues.